These 2 T cell receptor beta chains were all obtained from the same sample, sequenced in a study of shared clonotypes between healthy human individuals. Naive CD8 isolation took CD45RO-negative cells positively selected for CCR7 and excluded terminally differentiated effector memory CD45RA+ cells. Data came from immunoSEQ multiplex PCR; TCRdb stores just in-frame clones and leaves some out. The sample has some 2.1 million clones, roughly 94% seen once. The sequenced material came from naive CD8+ T cells sorted from blood. The origin of the receptors is a man between 18 and 29 years old in good health.

This chain connects TRBV4-2 to TRBJ1-1; D is unclear. The CDR3 has 13 amino acids. V was cut by 4 bases and J by 0 bases, with 6 bases left in between. The germline V gene has CDR1 LGHNA and CDR2 YNFKEQ. CDR3 loop: CASSPHMNTEAFF. CDR3 coding DNA: TGTGCCAGCAGCCCCCACATGAACACTGAAGCTTTCTTT.

This clone occurred once. The chain joins TRBV5-6 to TRBJ1-2; D is uncertain. Trimming removed 4 bases at V and 2 bases at J, with 18 bases between. Germline CDR1 is SGHDT and CDR2 is YYEEEE. The CDR3 contains 16 residues. CDR3 region: CASSTTQKTPNYGYTF. The CDR3 nucleotides are TGTGCCAGCAGCACAACCCAAAAGACACCCAACTATGGCTACACCTTC.